Listed below are T cell receptor beta chains from one sample, sequenced in a study of blood T cell repertoires in COVID-19. The assay was immunoSEQ multiplex PCR, and TCRdb's table has in-frame clones only and misses some. The repertoire has 70,000 or so clones, 90% of them found once; the top ten carry just over 5%. Sample: peripheral blood. These receptors all stem from a woman younger than 35 with acute or convalescent COVID-19. Each CDR3 is given with its conserved first and last residue. Fields, in order: V gene, D gene, J gene, CDR3 protein, CDR3 DNA. The D gene is left open where the match is weak.

TRBV6-1	TRBD2	TRBJ2-5	CASSELAGGQETQYF	TGTGCCAGCAGTGAACTAGCGGGGGGGCAAGAGACCCAGTACTTC
TRBV13	TRBD2	TRBJ2-2	CASSSLLAGDNTGELFF	TGTGCCAGCAGCTCCCTACTAGCGGGAGATAACACCGGGGAGCTGTTTTTT
TRBV28	TRBD1	TRBJ1-2	CASRNIQGTYGYTF	TGTGCCAGCAGAAATATACAGGGGACCTACGGCTACACCTTC
TRBV28	.	TRBJ1-6	CASSLYNYNSPLHF	TGTGCCAGCAGTTTATACAATTATAATTCACCCCTCCACTTT
TRBV5-5	TRBD1	TRBJ2-7	CASSMDRSYEQYF	TGTGCCAGCAGCATGGACAGGTCCTACGAGCAGTACTTC
TRBV3-1/TRBV3-2	TRBD1	TRBJ1-2	CASSLTGGFVSGYTF	TGTGCCAGCAGCCTGACAGGGGGCTTTGTTAGCGGCTACACCTTC
TRBV6-2/TRBV6-3	TRBD1	TRBJ2-2	CASSYGGTGNTGELFF	TGTGCCAGCAGTTATGGCGGGACAGGGAACACCGGGGAGCTGTTTTTT
TRBV2	.	TRBJ1-5	CASSEQGSNQPQHF	TGTGCCAGCAGTGAGCAGGGTAGCAATCAGCCCCAGCATTTT
TRBV12-5	.	TRBJ2-1	CASGDLRDSSYNEQFF	TGTGCTAGTGGGGACCTCCGGGACTCCTCCTACAATGAGCAGTTCTTC
TRBV5-1	TRBD2	TRBJ2-1	CASSSLTSGSKESYNEQFF	TGCGCCAGCAGCTCCCTAACTAGCGGGAGTAAAGAAAGCTACAATGAGCAGTTCTTC